The sequence of this TCR beta chain was determined in a study of radiotherapy plus CTLA-4 blockade in lung cancer. This table comes from immunoSEQ multiplex PCR, and its TCRdb copy is limited to in-frame clones, with some not included. The data hold about 97,000 clones, with under 85% observed a single time. CTLA-4 blockade with ipilimumab, together with focal radiation, was given to patients with chemo-refractory metastatic non-small-cell lung cancer. V lost 8 bases and J 4 bases, leaving 14 bases between the germline ends. The CDR3 consists of 14 residues. Germline CDR1 is SNHLY and CDR2 is FYNNEI. The study's findings and limits: Early clone dynamics of blood T cells, plus interferon-beta, reportedly predicted response best.

This clone was seen a few times. Its specificity is unknown. This receptor was identified in a human donor with non-small cell lung cancer who had a partial response to radiotherapy plus ipilimumab. Some clones in this sample may be carry-over from other donors' samples. The specimen was peripheral blood, collected from a patient treated with radiotherapy plus ipilimumab. The V and J genes are TRBV2 and TRBJ2-2; unclear D gene. CDR3 region: CASGRSGVTGELFF. The CDR3 bases are TGTGCCAGCGGGCGCTCCGGTGTCACCGGGGAGCTGTTTTTT.